This T cell receptor beta chain was obtained from a study of CD8 T cells in Susac syndrome (dated by TCRdb to the late 2010s). Regarding the study in general: Whether CD8+ T cell activation and differentiation in Susac syndrome was antigen driven was tested using repertoire sequencing. The clonality of the CD8+ T cell repertoire was compared across approximately twelve healthy donors, around 14 Susac syndrome patients and around 15 multiple sclerosis patients.

This clonotype was found once. Which antigen it targets is not known. Qualities for individual bases were not recorded, and no much larger clone is one base off. One read amounts to weak evidence. RNA was extracted with the RNeasy kit and about 0.5 to 1 ug was reverse transcribed using random hexamers. The immunoSEQ multiplex PCR assay, which covers 54 Vbeta and 13 Jbeta segments, was used to amplify TCR beta CDR3 regions. Bias from PCR amplification was corrected by using a synthetic template baseline for primer optimization and for computational correction. In the authors' own workflow: Only productive sequences were kept, with reads annotated to V, D and J genes according to IMGT and analyzed in immunoSEQ Analyzer. Clonality was computed as one minus Shannon entropy normalized by log2 of the number of productive unique sequences. Public and private clones were assessed among the 100 most prevalent clones of each patient and control. Susac-specific clones were defined as absent from healthy and MS cohorts, over a thousand published viral clones and other ImmuneACCESS disease sequences. TCRdb handled the public reads itself, with Q25 trimming in fastp and clone calling in MiXCR, and kept productive beta chains. Here each entry gathers all rows of one CDR3 protein and keeps the most common genes and DNA. TCRdb, rather than the study authors, made the V and J calls. For this sample the table gives around 130,000 distinct CDR3 sequences, of which 80% to 85% were detected only once. Jointly, the top ten make up 0.45% to 0.6% of the sample.

General findings and caveats noted by the study authors: The study acknowledged that relatively few individuals were included in the TCR sequencing and HLA analysis.

High-throughput TCR beta sequencing profiled peripheral blood CD8+ and CD4+ T cells from healthy donors, Susac syndrome patients and multiple sclerosis patients. The multiple sclerosis controls were treatment-naive patients who had stable or active relapsing-remitting disease and met the revised McDonald criteria. Bulk CD8+ and CD4+ T cells were purified magnetically by negative isolation, whereas CD8+ TEMRA cells were enriched by FACS. Blood was drawn into EDTA tubes, processed within 24 hours, and PBMCs were isolated by density gradient centrifugation. PBMCs destined for TCR sequencing were cryopreserved in liquid nitrogen and later thawed in a 37 °C water bath. The sorted or isolated CD4+, CD8+ and CD8+ TEMRA cells reached a purity of at least 90%. Based on the germline V gene, the CDR1 and CDR2 sequences are SNHLY and FYNNEI. V was cut back by 1 base and J by 10 bases, leaving a gap of 8 bases between them. Counted from cysteine to phenylalanine, this CDR3 has 12 amino acids. Here the CDR3 DNA is all that survives: 36 bases in frame from base 1.

The sequence came from a human donor with multiple sclerosis. Rearrangement joined TRBV2 to TRBJ1-5; no confident D gene assignment can be made. The specimen was CD8+ T cells from PBMCs. The DNA reads TGTGCCAGCAGTGAAGTGTTCAGACCCCAGCATTTT. Its translation is CASSEVFRPQHF.